A selection of T cell receptor beta chains follows, all from one sample in a study of T cell responses to AZD1222 COVID-19 vaccine. The table came from immunoSEQ multiplex PCR; TCRdb's copy has only in-frame clones and leaves some out. The sample shows approximately 180,000 clones, more than 80% of them seen only once. The specimen was peripheral blood, collected 28 days after the second dose of the MenACWY control vaccine. These receptors came from an adult who received the MenACWY meningococcal vaccine as a control. The CDR3 runs from the conserved cysteine through the conserved F or W. D genes are given only for firm matches. Clone sizes are given selectively: once, few, many, or a class where the clone is expanded.

len	v_gene	abundance	j_gene	d_gene	CDR3nt	CDR3aa
15	TRBV6-5	.	TRBJ1-2	TRBD1	TGTGCCAGCAGCCGCACCTCGGACAGGGGAGTTGGCTACACCTTC	CASSRTSDRGVGYTF
13	TRBV11-2	.	TRBJ1-4	.	TGTGCCAGCAGCTCCCCGCCGCTCTTACCCGTGATTTTT	CASSSPPLLPVIF
13	TRBV12-3/TRBV12-4	.	TRBJ2-7	.	TGTGCCAGCAGTTTATTGGCGGGAAGCGAGCAGTACTTC	CASSLLAGSEQYF
14	TRBV6-1	.	TRBJ1-1	.	TGTGCCAGCAGTGAATTGGCTATGGAGACTGAAGCTTTCTTT	CASSELAMETEAFF
13	TRBV28	once	TRBJ1-1	.	TGTGCCAGCGCTCGGCAGCTGAACACTGAAGCTTTCTTT	CASARQLNTEAFF
15	TRBV19	.	TRBJ1-6	TRBD1	TGTGCCAGTAGTATCACCGAGACAGGGAATTCACCCCTCCACTTT	CASSITETGNSPLHF
10	TRBV20-1	.	TRBJ2-1	.	TGCAGTGCTGGGACAAGCAAGCAGTTCTTC	CSAGTSKQFF
13	TRBV27	.	TRBJ1-2	.	TGTGCCAGCAGTAAACAGGGTAGAAATGGCTACACCTTC	CASSKQGRNGYTF
16	TRBV3-1/TRBV3-2	.	TRBJ1-3	.	TGTGCCAGCAGCCAAGATTCCTCGAATAACGGAAACACCATATATTTT	CASSQDSSNNGNTIYF
14	TRBV7-9	once	TRBJ2-1	.	TGTGCCAGCAGCCCCCGGGGAACCTACAATGAGCAGTTCTTC	CASSPRGTYNEQFF
19	TRBV11-2	.	TRBJ2-7	TRBD1	TGTGCCAGCAGCGCTACCCCCTTTCACAGGGGAGTCCGCTCCTACGAGCAGTACTTC	CASSATPFHRGVRSYEQYF
14	TRBV28	.	TRBJ1-1	TRBD1	TGTGCCAGCAAGCGACAGGGTGAAGACACTGAAGCTTTCTTT	CASKRQGEDTEAFF
15	TRBV16	.	TRBJ1-4	.	TGTGCCAGCAGCCAATTTGCACCAACTAATGAAAAACTGTTTTTT	CASSQFAPTNEKLFF
11	TRBV6-5	.	TRBJ2-7	.	TGTGCCAGCGGTAGTACCTACGAGCAGTACTTC	CASGSTYEQYF
12	TRBV7-9	.	TRBJ2-1	.	TGTGCCAGCAGCTTAGGGTACAATGAGCAGTTCTTC	CASSLGYNEQFF
13	TRBV12-3/TRBV12-4	.	TRBJ1-2	.	TGTGCCAGCAGCCTCTACAGGGTGGGAGGCTACACCTTC	CASSLYRVGGYTF
16	TRBV6-2/TRBV6-3	.	TRBJ2-1	TRBD2	TGTGCCAGCAGTTACCCCGGACTAGCGGGCTACAATGAGCAGTTCTTC	CASSYPGLAGYNEQFF
15	TRBV7-9	.	TRBJ2-7	.	TGTGCCAGCAGCTTACAGGTTAGTTTGGACCACGAGCAGTACTTC	CASSLQVSLDHEQYF
15	TRBV1	.	TRBJ2-7	.	TGCACCAGCAGCCAGCCCACAGAGTGGGCGGACGAGCAGTACTTC	CTSSQPTEWADEQYF
15	TRBV5-4	few	TRBJ1-6	.	TGTGCCAGCAGCTTGGCGGGGCCCCCTGGGGCACCCCTCCACTTT	CASSLAGPPGAPLHF